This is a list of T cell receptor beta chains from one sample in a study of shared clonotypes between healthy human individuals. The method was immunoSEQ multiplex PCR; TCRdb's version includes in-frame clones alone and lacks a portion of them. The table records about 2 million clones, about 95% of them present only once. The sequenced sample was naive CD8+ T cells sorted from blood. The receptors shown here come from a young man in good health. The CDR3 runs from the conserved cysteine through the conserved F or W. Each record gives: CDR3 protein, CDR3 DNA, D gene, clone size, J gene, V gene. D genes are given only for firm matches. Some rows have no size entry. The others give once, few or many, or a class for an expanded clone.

CDR3: CASSFWAVENNEQFF
DNA: TGTGCCAGCAGCTTTTGGGCAGTAGAAAACAATGAGCAGTTCTTC
D: NA
size: once
J: TRBJ2-1
V: TRBV5-6

CDR3: CASSPSAGVADTQYF
DNA: TGTGCCAGCAGCCCTTCAGCGGGAGTAGCAGATACGCAGTATTTT
D: TRBD2
size: NA
J: TRBJ2-3
V: TRBV7-6

CDR3: CASSSYVWGLGAEAFF
DNA: TGTGCCAGCAGCTCCTACGTGTGGGGACTGGGGGCTGAAGCTTTCTTT
D: NA
size: NA
J: TRBJ1-1
V: TRBV9

CDR3: CASSYKRGALNEQFF
DNA: TGTGCCAGCAGTTATAAGCGCGGTGCCCTCAATGAGCAGTTCTTC
D: NA
size: NA
J: TRBJ2-1
V: TRBV6-5

CDR3: CASSLGNYEQYF
DNA: TGTGCCAGCAGCCTCGGGAACTACGAGCAGTACTTC
D: NA
size: NA
J: TRBJ2-7
V: TRBV5-6

CDR3: CASSFPRDSVPYEQYF
DNA: TGTGCCAGCAGTTTCCCGCGGGACAGTGTCCCCTACGAGCAGTACTTC
D: NA
size: NA
J: TRBJ2-7
V: TRBV28

CDR3: CASSHATSVDVNEQFF
DNA: TGTGCCAGCAGCCACGCCACTAGCGTGGACGTCAATGAGCAGTTCTTC
D: TRBD2
size: NA
J: TRBJ2-1
V: TRBV14

CDR3: CASSQDLAEAPGEQFF
DNA: TGCGCCAGCAGCCAAGACCTAGCGGAGGCGCCTGGGGAGCAGTTCTTC
D: TRBD2
size: NA
J: TRBJ2-1
V: TRBV4-1

CDR3: CASSRTGVQETQYF
DNA: TGTGCCAGCAGCCGGACAGGGGTACAAGAGACCCAGTACTTC
D: TRBD1
size: NA
J: TRBJ2-5
V: TRBV9

CDR3: CASSLVRYQETQYF
DNA: TGCGCCAGCAGCTTGGTCAGGTACCAAGAGACCCAGTACTTC
D: NA
size: once
J: TRBJ2-5
V: TRBV5-1

CDR3: CASSLGSNQGVGNQPQHF
DNA: TGTGCCAGCAGCTTAGGCTCAAACCAGGGGGTGGGCAATCAGCCCCAGCATTTT
D: TRBD1
size: NA
J: TRBJ1-5
V: TRBV28

CDR3: CASSPGTAGANVLTF
DNA: TGTGCCAGCAGTCCCGGGACAGCTGGGGCCAACGTCCTGACTTTC
D: TRBD1
size: NA
J: TRBJ2-6
V: TRBV6-5

CDR3: CASSPTGGPSTDTQYF
DNA: TGTGCCAGCAGTCCAACAGGGGGCCCTAGCACAGATACGCAGTATTTT
D: TRBD1
size: NA
J: TRBJ2-3
V: TRBV28

CDR3: CASSLEGNLLDTQYF
DNA: TGCGCCAGCAGCTTAGAGGGGAACTTACTGGATACGCAGTATTTT
D: NA
size: NA
J: TRBJ2-3
V: TRBV5-1

CDR3: CASSSDYFSYNEQFF
DNA: TGTGCCAGCAGCTCCGACTACTTCTCCTACAATGAGCAGTTCTTC
D: NA
size: NA
J: TRBJ2-1
V: TRBV28

CDR3: CASSEPGQGSRGVFRIGYNEQFF
DNA: TGTGCCAGCAGTGAACCGGGACAGGGTTCCCGAGGGGTTTTTCGAATTGGTTACAATGAGCAGTTCTTC
D: TRBD1
size: NA
J: TRBJ2-1
V: TRBV6-1

CDR3: CSVEDPLSYEQYF
DNA: TGCAGCGTTGAAGACCCCCTCTCCTACGAGCAGTACTTC
D: NA
size: NA
J: TRBJ2-7
V: TRBV29-1

CDR3: CASSYLESYGYTF
DNA: TGTGCCAGCAGTTACCTGGAGAGCTATGGCTACACCTTC
D: NA
size: NA
J: TRBJ1-2
V: TRBV6-5

CDR3: CASSKENRDTIYF
DNA: TGTGCCAGCTCAAAGGAAAATCGGGACACCATATATTTT
D: NA
size: NA
J: TRBJ1-3
V: TRBV18

CDR3: CASSGMEQGENTEAFF
DNA: TGTGCCAGCAGCGGAATGGAACAGGGGGAGAACACTGAAGCTTTCTTT
D: TRBD1
size: NA
J: TRBJ1-1
V: TRBV5-6

CDR3: CASSSSRLAGLQETQYF
DNA: TGTGCCAGCAGCTCATCCCGACTAGCGGGGCTCCAAGAGACCCAGTACTTC
D: TRBD2
size: NA
J: TRBJ2-5
V: TRBV7-9

CDR3: CASSGIWNDQPQHF
DNA: TGTGCCAGCAGCGGGATCTGGAATGATCAGCCCCAGCATTTT
D: NA
size: NA
J: TRBJ1-5
V: TRBV6-1

CDR3: CASESGGNTEAFF
DNA: TGTGCCAGCGAGTCCGGGGGAAACACTGAAGCTTTCTTT
D: NA
size: NA
J: TRBJ1-1
V: TRBV9

CDR3: CASSLEGSSSAKNIQYF
DNA: TGTGCCAGCAGCCTCGAGGGGTCTAGCAGCGCCAAAAACATTCAGTACTTC
D: NA
size: NA
J: TRBJ2-4
V: TRBV9

CDR3: CASNDGGTGELFF
DNA: TGCGCCAGCAATGACGGGGGGACCGGGGAGCTGTTTTTT
D: TRBD2
size: once
J: TRBJ2-2
V: TRBV10-1

CDR3: CASSFRGPEAFF
DNA: TGTGCCAGCAGCTTTCGCGGGCCTGAAGCTTTCTTT
D: NA
size: NA
J: TRBJ1-1
V: TRBV11-2